This T cell receptor (beta chain) is from a study of blood T cells in healthy people across ages. Overall study results and limits: Not knowing donor CMV status may have confounded expanded clonotype changes. PBMC samples, being unsorted, prevented any conclusive comparison of naive and antigen-experienced cells.

This clonotype was detected a few times. Antigen specificity is unknown. Total RNA extracted from each sample amounted to at least 5.5 micrograms. Looked up from germline, CDR1 is SGHDN and CDR2 is FVKESK. The CDR3 runs 18 residues. With 1 base removed from V and 0 bases from J, the gap between germline ends came to 16 bases. For the second PCR, which ran for roughly 6 to 11 cycles, a sample-barcoded 5' primer and a J-beta primer mix were used. With 12 random nucleotides, a template-switch adaptor tagged each individual cDNA molecule. From the 5' RACE reads, TCRdb called clonotypes with MiXCR, one entry per CDR3 protein. The sample has roughly 1,500,000 distinct CDR3 sequences, 30% to 35% seen once; the top ten hold over 9%.

The gene calls are TRBV14 and TRBJ2-1; weak D call: TRBD2 (5 bases). The specimen sequenced was blood. This TCR derives from a woman between 25 and 40 years old in good health. The DNA of the CDR3 is TGTGCCAGCAGCCAAGGTCGAGGGAACCCAATCTCCTACAATGAGCAGTTCTTC. Residues: CASSQGRGNPISYNEQFF.